The 27 T cell receptor beta chains below all came from one sample that was sequenced in a study of T cells in localized non-small cell lung cancer. Measured with immunoSEQ multiplex PCR; TCRdb has only the in-frame clones, and not every one. The sample contains roughly 71,000 clones, roughly 90% of which appear only once. The specimen comprised peripheral blood, sampled before any cancer treatment. The origin of the receptors is a male donor at least 60 years old with stage III squamous cell lung carcinoma.

Comment on this clone: Germline and junction disagree at one end, which may indicate a read error. Written as DNA, the CDR3 is TGTGCCGGCAGACCTAGGACGGAGGGAGAAGCTTTCTTT. Translation: CAGRPRTEGEAFF. The chain recombines TRBV6-5 with TRBJ1-1, with D unclear. The CDR3 has 13 amino acids. CDR1 and CDR2 (germline): MNHEY, SVGAGI.

This rearrangement joins TRBV10-3 to TRBJ2-3; perhaps TRBD2 as D (5 bases). The V gene lost 4 bases and the J gene lost 5 bases, with 10 bases spanning the gap. This CDR3 contains 13 residues. CDR1 ENHRY and CDR2 SYGVKD come from the germline V gene. CDR3 sequence: CAISGTGIDTQYF. CDR3 DNA sequence: TGTGCCATCAGTGGGACGGGGATAGATACGCAGTATTTT.

The J gene is TRBJ1-4, the V gene TRBV19, with a weak D call TRBD1 (6 bases). This CDR3 has 15 amino acids. Germline V CDR1 and CDR2: LNHDA, SQIVND (reference sequence). V dropped 1 base and J dropped 8 bases, with 14 bases sitting between them. CDR3 loop: CASSIGNRVSEKLFF. The CDR3 DNA sequence: TGTGCCAGTAGTATAGGGAACAGGGTATCGGAAAAACTGTTTTTT. Supplemented by reference TRBV19 and TRBJ1-4, the full variable domain reads DGGITQSPKYLFRKEGQNVTLSCEQNLNHDAMYWYRQDPGQGLRLIYYSQIVNDFQKGDIAEGYSVSREKKESFPLTVTSAQKNPTAFYLCASSIGNRVSEKLFFGSGTQLSVL.

This chain links TRBV7-2 with TRBJ1-5; 8 nucleotides match TRBD1. Trimming removed 5 bases from V and 4 bases from J; junction bases left unmatched: 7. This CDR3 contains 15 residues. The germline CDR1 and CDR2 sequences are SGHTA and FQGNSA. CDR3 DNA: TGTGCCAGCAGCCCTGACAGGGGAAGGAATCAGCCCCAGCATTTT. Translating it yields CASSPDRGRNQPQHF. Filled out from reference TRBV7-2 and TRBJ1-5, the complete variable domain reads GAGVSQSPSNKVTEKGKDVELRCDPISGHTALYWYRQSLGQGLEFLIYFQGNSAPDKSGLPSDRFSAERTGGSVSTLTIQRTQQEDSAVYLCASSPDRGRNQPQHFGDGTRLSIL.

The chain employs TRBV7-3 and TRBJ2-1; D is possibly TRBD2 (7 bases). Germline lookup yields CDR1 SGHTA and CDR2 FQGTGA. The CDR3 is made up of 17 amino acids. V was pared by 2 bases and J by 8 bases, with 22 bases between. CDR3 residues: CASSLPGGGTRGDEQFF. CDR3 bases: TGTGCCAGCAGCTTACCGGGCGGGGGCACCAGAGGGGATGAGCAGTTCTTC.

The gene calls are TRBV7-6 and TRBJ1-3; D is unclear. Between the trimmed V and J ends, which lost 1 base and 1 base, there was a span of 5 bases. The CDR3 contains 14 residues. Germline CDR1 and CDR2: SGHVS and FNYEAQ. CDR3 in DNA: TGTGCCAGCAGCTTAGGGGAGTCTGGAAACACCATATATTTT. This sequence encodes CASSLGESGNTIYF.

The gene calls are TRBV27 and TRBJ2-3; D is uncertain. The CDR3 loop spans 15 amino acids. Per the germline V gene, CDR1 is MNHEY and CDR2 is SMNVEV (reference sequence). Between the trimmed V and J ends, which lost 3 bases and 2 bases, there was a span of 12 bases. CDR3 sequence reads: CASSFRGGPTDTQYF. CDR3 in DNA: TGTGCCAGCAGTTTTCGTGGCGGACCCACAGATACGCAGTATTTT.

The rearrangement uses TRBV27 and TRBJ1-5; possible D gene TRBD1, 5 bases. Germline CDR1 and CDR2: MNHEY and SMNVEV (reference sequence). This CDR3 has 15 amino acids. Trimming removed 7 bases at V and 4 bases at J, with 17 bases between. For the CDR3, the DNA is TGTGCCAGCATAGGGACCTTGAATCGGAATCAGCCCCAGCATTTT. Translating gives CASIGTLNRNQPQHF.

V is TRBV5-6 and J is TRBJ2-6, with TRBD1 matching over 7 bases. V shed 6 bases, J shed 3 bases, and the junction held 6 bases outside the gene matches. In germline, CDR1 is SGHDT, CDR2 YYEEEE. This CDR3 contains 15 residues. As DNA, the CDR3 is TGTGCCAGCATTAGAGGGGGCTTTGGGGCCAACGTCCTGACTTTC. Its protein is CASIRGGFGANVLTF.

The chain couples TRBV7-9 to TRBJ2-1; D remains ambiguous. Per the germline V gene, CDR1 is SEHNR and CDR2 is FQNEAQ (reference sequence). V lost 1 base to trimming and J lost 0 bases, with 7 bases between them. CDR3 size: 15 residues. CDR3 DNA: TGTGCCAGCAGCTTAGTGCTTAGCTCCTACAATGAGCAGTTCTTC. Protein: CASSLVLSSYNEQFF.

The CDR3 here is CASSYTGGTEAFF. The CDR3 DNA reads TGTGCCAGCAGTTACACAGGGGGAACTGAAGCTTTCTTT. V and J are TRBV7-9 and TRBJ1-1; the match to TRBD1 covers 8 bases. This CDR3 contains 13 residues. The J segment lost 5 bases and the V segment lost 6 bases, leaving 5 bases of the junction unmatched. The germline V gene has CDR1 SEHNR and CDR2 FQNEAQ (reference sequence).

The V and J genes are TRBV5-4 and TRBJ1-5, with D perhaps matching TRBD1 (5 bases). CDR1 SGHNT and CDR2 YYREEE come from the germline V gene (reference sequence). V lost 0 bases and J lost 5, with 12 bases in between. This CDR3 comprises 15 residues. The CDR3 loop reads CASSLDLGRDQPQHF. DNA of the CDR3: TGTGCCAGCAGCTTGGATCTAGGCAGGGATCAGCCCCAGCATTTT.

The V gene is TRBV28, the J gene TRBJ2-3; the D call may be TRBD1 or TRBD2 (7 bases each). Trimming took 5 bases from V and 2 from J, leaving 11 bases between them. The CDR3 contains 14 residues. The germline V gene encodes CDR1 MDHEN and CDR2 SYDVKM. CDR3 loop: CASSQGGATDTQYF. In DNA, the CDR3 is TGTGCCAGCAGTCAGGGGGGGGCCACAGATACGCAGTATTTT.

The chain recombines TRBV6-5 with TRBJ1-2, with 7 bases that match TRBD1. CDR1 and CDR2 from the germline V gene are MNHEY and SVGAGI. The CDR3 length is 11 residues. With V trimmed by 5 bases and J by 7 bases, 1 base remained unmatched. CDR3 sequence (DNA): TGTGCCAGCAGTGGGACAGCTGGCTACACCTTC. Protein: CASSGTAGYTF.

V usage is TRBV5-6 and J usage is TRBJ1-1; 12 nucleotides line up with TRBD1. This CDR3 is built from 17 residues. CDR1 is SGHDT, CDR2 YYEEEE, per germline. Germline trimming cut 3 bases from V and 4 bases from J; bases unmatched to any gene: 10. CDR3 nucleotides: TGTGCCAGCAGCTCCCTCGGGACAGGGGGCGCGGTCACTGAAGCTTTCTTT. Its translation: CASSSLGTGGAVTEAFF.

In this sample, this clone turned up once. The rearrangement joins TRBV10-1 to TRBJ1-1; 8 nucleotides line up with TRBD1. Germline V CDR1 and CDR2: WNHNN, SYGVQD (reference sequence). CDR3 length equals 13 residues. Unmatched junction bases numbered 9, after V lost 5 bases and J lost 10 bases. The CDR3 region has the DNA TGCGCCAGCAGTCCTACAGGGGGACGGAGAGCTTTCTTT. It codes for CASSPTGGRRAFF.

V is TRBV5-8 and J is TRBJ1-6, with D possibly being TRBD1 (5 bases). The CDR3 sequence is 17 residues long. The V end was cut by 2 bases, the J end by 10 bases, with 22 bases between. Germline V gives CDR1 SGHTS, CDR2 YDEGEE. The CDR3 region has the DNA TGTGCCAGCAGCTTTGAAACCGGGACGGCCCTGAGCTCACCCCTCCACTTT. It is translated as CASSFETGTALSSPLHF.

The J gene is TRBJ2-7, the V gene TRBV6-1; 8 nucleotides match TRBD1. V lost 8 bases, J lost 2 bases, and 8 bases stayed unmatched. Per the germline V gene, CDR1 is MNHNS and CDR2 is SASEGT. The length of the CDR3 is 14 residues. CDR3 DNA sequence: TGTGCCAGCTCCGTGGACAGGGTCCCCTACGAGCAGTACGTC. It translates to CASSVDRVPYEQYV.

The chain links TRBV19 to TRBJ1-2; 9 bases are a match to TRBD1. In germline, CDR1 is LNHDA, CDR2 SQIVND (reference sequence). J was trimmed by 7 bases and V by 3 bases; bases with no gene match: 6. The CDR3 consists of 14 residues. The CDR3 nucleotides read TGTGCCAGTAGTATGGACAGGGGAGGTAGTGGCTACACCTTC. Amino acids: CASSMDRGGSGYTF.

The gene calls are TRBV5-6 and TRBJ2-5; D may be TRBD1 (6 bases). Germline CDR1 is SGHDT and CDR2 is YYEEEE. V gave up 4 bases and J gave up 1 base, with 14 bases separating them. The CDR3 loop spans 15 amino acids. CDR3 nucleotide sequence: TGTGCCAGCAGCCGCGGACAGACGGGCCAAGAGACCCAGTACTTC. The encoded protein is CASSRGQTGQETQYF.

This chain uses TRBV5-1 with TRBJ1-3; a weak D match, TRBD1 (5 bases). Germline loops: CDR1 SGHRS, CDR2 YFSETQ. Trimming shortened V by 0 bases and J by 0 bases, and 10 bases separated the two germline ends. The CDR3 consists of 16 residues. In DNA form, the CDR3 reads TGCGCCAGCAGCTTGGTGGCGGGGGACTCTGGAAACACCATATATTTT. Translation: CASSLVAGDSGNTIYF.

The CDR3 here is CASSPRQGVDGYTF. The CDR3 nucleotides read TGTGCCAGCAGCCCCAGACAGGGTGTCGACGGCTACACCTTC. J is TRBJ1-2 and V is TRBV7-2; 7 bases align to TRBD1. V was pared by 5 bases and J by 8 bases, with 11 bases of the junction left unmatched. Per the germline V gene, CDR1 is SGHTA and CDR2 is FQGNSA. The CDR3 spans 14 residues.

The rearrangement links TRBV6-6 to TRBJ1-1; D is undetermined. CDR1 MNHNY and CDR2 SVGAGI come from the germline V gene (reference sequence). This CDR3 region has 14 residues. V lost 8 bases to trimming and J lost 0 bases, with 13 bases between them. In DNA form, the CDR3 reads TGTGCCAGCGGTAAGGGAAGCATGAACACTGAAGCTTTCTTT. This sequence encodes CASGKGSMNTEAFF.

The V call is TRBV5-4, the J call TRBJ1-2, with TRBD1 matching over 8 bases. Looked up from germline, CDR1 is SGHNT and CDR2 is YYREEE (reference sequence). The CDR3 is 15 residues long. After removal of 3 bases from V and 8 bases from J, the junction contained 12 bases not matched to a gene. This chain's CDR3 is CASSSPGQGLRGYTF. The CDR3 DNA is TGTGCCAGCAGCTCGCCTGGACAGGGCCTGAGGGGCTACACCTTC.

The V and J genes are TRBV7-2 and TRBJ1-1; D is unresolved. CDR3 length: 14 amino acids. The germline gives CDR1 SGHTA, CDR2 FQGNSA. Trimming removed 1 base at V and 1 base at J, with 7 bases between. The CDR3 nucleotides are TGTGCCAGCAGCTTAGGGTCGGGGAACACTGAAGCTTTCTTT. The encoded protein is CASSLGSGNTEAFF.

The rearrangement links TRBV15 to TRBJ1-5, with 9 bases matching TRBD1. This CDR3 is built from 15 residues. V dropped 5 bases and J dropped 4; count of bases not matched to a gene: 6. Germline V gene sequence: CDR1 LNHNV, CDR2 YYDKDF (reference sequence). CDR3 DNA: TGTGCCACCAGCGGAAACAGGGGGCGAAATCAGCCCCAGCATTTT. Amino acids: CATSGNRGRNQPQHF.

This rearrangement joins TRBV30 to TRBJ1-5; a weak D match, TRBD1 (6 bases). V gave up 0 bases and J gave up 5 bases, with 14 bases separating them. Germline CDR1 and CDR2: GTSNPN and SVGIG (reference sequence). The CDR3 has 15 residues. The chain's CDR3 is CAWSVGQPGDQPQHF. In nucleotides, the CDR3 is TGTGCCTGGAGTGTAGGACAGCCAGGAGATCAGCCCCAGCATTTT.